The 29 T cell receptor beta chains below all came from one sample that was sequenced in a study of spatial heterogeneity in lung cancer. Indicated time point: blood at routine non-recurrence follow-up after resection. TCRdb independently ran MiXCR on the 5' RACE reads; one entry per CDR3 protein. The sample holds about 27,000 distinct CDR3 sequences, 5% to 6.5% seen once. The specimen was PBMCs, collected at follow-up. Receptors originate from a female donor with early-stage non-small cell lung cancer.

This clonotype was detected ten times or more. V gene TRBV7-9 combines with J gene TRBJ2-3; 11 bases are a match to TRBD2. This CDR3 is 14 amino acids long. After removal of 5 bases from V and 3 bases from J, the junction contained 1 base not matched to a gene. Germline lookup yields CDR1 SEHNR and CDR2 FQNEAQ (reference sequence). The CDR3 spells CASSRTSGTDTQYF. The DNA of the CDR3 is TGTGCCAGCAGCAGGACTAGCGGGACAGATACGCAGTATTTT.

This clonotype has a count of ten or more. The chain employs TRBV9 and TRBJ2-1; 7 nucleotides align to TRBD2. CDR3 length: 12 residues. Germline CDR1 is SGDLS and CDR2 is YYNGEE. J lost 12 bases, V lost 4 bases, and 7 bases had no gene match. CDR3 sequence: CASSPGTTGQFF. The DNA for the CDR3 is TGTGCCAGCAGCCCGGGGACTACGGGGCAGTTCTTC.

This clonotype was detected many times. This chain uses TRBV20-1 with TRBJ2-2; D is unresolved. The V gene lost 1 base and the J gene lost 1 base, with 4 bases spanning the gap. CDR1 is DFQATT and CDR2 is SNEGSKA in the germline V gene (reference sequence). The CDR3 contains 13 residues. The CDR3 sequence: CSARVGNTGELFF. In nucleotides, the CDR3 is TGCAGTGCTAGAGTGGGGAACACCGGGGAGCTGTTTTTT.

This clonotype was found many times. V and J are TRBV7-8 and TRBJ2-2; the match to TRBD2 covers 8 bases. In germline, CDR1 is SGHVS, CDR2 FQNEAQ. The CDR3 consists of 15 residues. V lost 8 bases to trimming and J lost 4 bases; unmatched junction nucleotides: 9. Here the CDR3 reads CASGASGSGTGELFF. CDR3 nucleotide sequence: TGTGCCAGCGGTGCCAGCGGGAGTGGCACCGGGGAGCTGTTTTTT. Supplemented by reference TRBV7-8 and TRBJ2-2, the full variable domain reads GAGVSQSPRYKVAKRGQDVALRCDPISGHVSLFWYQQALGQGPEFLTYFQNEAQLDKSGLPSDRFFAERPEGSVSTLKIQRTQQEDSAVYLCASGASGSGTGELFFGEGSRLTVL.

This clonotype has ten or more counts. The chain uses TRBV5-4 and TRBJ1-6, with D tentatively TRBD1 (5 bases). Germline assignment: CDR1 SGHNT and CDR2 YYREEE (reference sequence). There are 14 residues in the CDR3. The V end was cut by 0 bases, the J end by 8 bases, with 9 bases between. DNA of the CDR3: TGTGCCAGCAGCTTGGCTCAGGGAGATTCACCCCTCCACTTT. Amino acids: CASSLAQGDSPLHF.

There are a few counts of this clonotype. The chain links TRBV7-2 to TRBJ1-6; 8 positions match TRBD1. The CDR3 totals 15 residues. The V gene's germline CDR1 is SGHTA and CDR2 FQGNSA. V shed 5 bases, J shed 3 bases, and the junction held 3 bases outside the gene matches. CDR3 protein: CASSHRGDYNSPLHF. The CDR3 DNA is TGTGCCAGCAGCCACAGGGGGGACTATAATTCACCCCTCCACTTT. Variable domain in full (rest from reference TRBV7-2 and TRBJ1-6): GAGVSQSPSNKVTEKGKDVELRCDPISGHTALYWYRQSLGQGLEFLIYFQGNSAPDKSGLPSDRFSAERTGGSVSTLTIQRTQQEDSAVYLCASSHRGDYNSPLHFGNGTRLTVT.

There are many counts of this clonotype. The V and J genes are TRBV5-1 and TRBJ1-1; a possible D gene is TRBD1 (6 bases). Trimming left V 0 bases short and J 1 base short, with 10 bases between. CDR1 and CDR2 from the germline V gene are SGHRS and YFSETQ. The CDR3 contains 15 residues. The CDR3 DNA follows: TGCGCCAGCAGCTTGGGGGGGGCGAGGAACACTGAAGCTTTCTTT. It encodes CASSLGGARNTEAFF.

The sample holds a few counts of this clonotype. CDR3 loop: CASSLDRGRGETQYF. The CDR3 region has the DNA TGTGCCAGCAGCTTAGACAGGGGCAGGGGGGAGACCCAGTACTTC. The rearrangement uses TRBV7-2 and TRBJ2-5; the match to TRBD1 covers 7 bases. The CDR3 runs to 15 residues. J was trimmed by 5 bases and V by 1 base; bases with no gene match: 7. The germline CDR1 and CDR2 sequences are SGHTA and FQGNSA.

This clonotype was seen many times. This chain links TRBV12-3 or TRBV12-4 with TRBJ1-1; no clear D. V lost 3 bases, J lost 1 base, and 9 bases lay in between. The CDR3 loop spans 14 amino acids. For the CDR3, the DNA is TGTGCCAGCAGTTTGAGCTCCACGAACACTGAAGCTTTCTTT. This translates into CASSLSSTNTEAFF.

This clonotype was picked up many times. V is TRBV12-3 or TRBV12-4 and J is TRBJ1-5; a weak D match, TRBD1 (5 bases). V lost 4 bases and J lost 7, with 14 bases in between. The CDR3 totals 14 residues. CDR3 nucleotide sequence: TGTGCCAGCAGTTCGCAGGGAAGTGGACAGCCCCAGCATTTT. It yields the protein CASSSQGSGQPQHF.

As for this clonotype: Being one base from a much bigger clone, this may be a read error. This chain connects TRBV24-1 to TRBJ1-1, with D possibly being TRBD1 (6 bases). V was cut by 7 bases and J by 8 bases, with 16 bases left in between. CDR3 length: 13 residues. CDR1 and CDR2 from the germline V gene are KGHDR and SFDVKD. The CDR3 bases are TGTGCCACCAGAGACAGGCGAAGGGGGGAAGCTTTCTTT. This sequence encodes CATRDRRRGEAFF.

This clonotype was picked up a small number of times. This chain joins TRBV20-1 and TRBJ1-3; D is possibly TRBD1 (6 bases). Germline V CDR1 and CDR2: DFQATT, SNEGSKA (reference sequence). Trimming removed 5 bases from V and 0 bases from J, with 8 bases in between. This CDR3 spans 13 amino acids. CDR3 residues: CSAGTYSGNTIYF. The CDR3 DNA follows: TGCAGTGCTGGGACATACTCTGGAAACACCATATATTTT.

There are many counts of this clonotype. The chain has TRBV29-1 and TRBJ2-1, with D perhaps given as TRBD1 or TRBD2 (5 bases each). The germline V and J ends were trimmed by 1 base and 10 bases, with 11 bases remaining between them. The length of the CDR3 is 12 residues. Germline CDR1 reads SQVTM; CDR2 reads ANQGSEA. CDR3 sequence (DNA): TGCAGCGTTGAAGTTACACGGGGCGAGCAGTTCTTC. It is translated as CSVEVTRGEQFF.

This clonotype came up many times. The chain joins TRBV7-9 to TRBJ2-7; tentatively, D is TRBD2 (8 bases). Between the trimmed V and J ends, which lost 10 bases and 4 bases, there was a span of 26 bases. CDR3 size: 16 residues. Germline assignment: CDR1 SEHNR and CDR2 FQNEAQ (reference sequence). In DNA form, the CDR3 reads TGTGCCACCTCACCAGAAGCGGGGGACAGAGTTTACGAGCAGTACTTC. It translates to CATSPEAGDRVYEQYF.

This clonotype came up many times. The gene calls are TRBV7-2 and TRBJ2-1; D ambiguous. The V end lost 5 bases, the J end lost 0 bases, and 11 bases lay between the germline ends. Looked up from germline, CDR1 is SGHTA and CDR2 is FQGNSA. This CDR3 is built from 15 residues. The chain's CDR3 is CASSPSYSSYNEQFF. The CDR3 DNA follows: TGTGCCAGCAGCCCCTCATACAGCTCCTACAATGAGCAGTTCTTC.

The rearrangement joins TRBV5-4 to TRBJ1-1; tentatively, D is TRBD1 (6 bases). Deletions cut 4 bases from V and 2 bases from J, with 12 bases between. Looked up from germline, CDR1 is SGHNT and CDR2 is YYREEE (reference sequence). The CDR3 sequence is 14 residues long. The CDR3 sequence: CASSKTGPNTEAFF. The CDR3, as DNA: TGTGCCAGCAGCAAAACAGGGCCAAACACTGAAGCTTTCTTT.

This clonotype was seen many times. The chain employs TRBV5-6 and TRBJ2-3, with 15 bases matching TRBD2. The V and J ends lost 1 base and 4 bases, in that order; junction bases with no gene match: 1. Germline V gives CDR1 SGHDT, CDR2 YYEEEE. The CDR3 is 16 residues long. The CDR3 sequence is CASSLWTSGGADTQYF. CDR3 DNA: TGTGCCAGCAGCTTGTGGACTAGCGGGGGGGCAGATACGCAGTATTTT.

This clonotype appeared many times. The CDR3 protein is CASSLDSGQGLNYGYTF. The CDR3 nucleotides are TGTGCCAGCAGCTTGGACTCGGGACAGGGCCTAAACTATGGCTACACCTTC. The chain joins TRBV5-5 to TRBJ1-2, with TRBD1 matching over 9 bases. CDR3 size: 17 residues. V dropped 0 bases and J dropped 2; count of bases not matched to a gene: 8. Germline V gene sequence: CDR1 SGHKS, CDR2 YYEKEE (reference sequence).

Details on this clonotype: This sequence may be a read error, since a much larger clone differs from it by one base. The chain has TRBV6-5 and TRBJ1-6; possibly TRBD1 for D (6 bases). Trimming removed 6 bases at V and 1 base at J, with 10 bases between. Germline CDR1 and CDR2: MNHEY and SVGAGI. The CDR3 runs 15 residues. The CDR3 coding sequence is TGTGCCAGCAGGCCTACAGGGTCCTATAATTCACCCCTCCACTTT. It yields the protein CASRPTGSYNSPLHF.

In its sample, this clonotype was seen a few times. In DNA, the CDR3 is TGTGCCAGCAGCTCACTTTCTTCCGTCCAGCCCCAGCATTTT. Amino acids: CASSSLSSVQPQHF. The chain has TRBV7-9 and TRBJ1-5, with D unresolved. The ends were cut back, 4 bases at V and 7 bases at J, with 14 bases in the middle. The CDR3 covers 14 residues. Germline V gives CDR1 SEHNR, CDR2 FQNEAQ (reference sequence).

This clonotype has ten or more counts. The genes are TRBV7-9 and TRBJ1-1; D may be TRBD1 (5 bases). The ends were cut back, 4 bases at V and 4 bases at J, with 13 bases in the middle. CDR1 SEHNR and CDR2 FQNEAQ come from the germline V gene (reference sequence). The CDR3 consists of 14 residues. The CDR3 DNA reads TGTGCCAGCAGCTCTCAGGGTGACGGCACTGAAGCTTTCTTT. Translation gives CASSSQGDGTEAFF.

This clonotype was seen at least ten times. The chain has TRBV2 and TRBJ2-7, with D perhaps matching TRBD1 (5 bases). Trimming took 5 bases from V and 8 from J, leaving 13 bases between them. This CDR3 is 12 amino acids long. CDR1 is SNHLY and CDR2 is FYNNEI in the germline V gene. The CDR3 DNA is TGTGCCAGCAGTAATGACAGATACAAGCAGTACTTC. This sequence encodes CASSNDRYKQYF.

The rearrangement uses TRBV27 and TRBJ2-1, with D possibly TRBD1 on 6 matching bases. The CDR3 covers 15 residues. CDR1 and CDR2 (germline): MNHEY, SMNVEV (reference sequence). V gave up 2 bases and J gave up 5 bases, with 13 bases separating them. This CDR3 reads CASSLLGASDNEQFF. The CDR3 DNA is TGTGCCAGCAGTTTACTGGGGGCTAGTGACAATGAGCAGTTCTTC.

There are many counts of this clonotype. The V gene is TRBV6-1, the J gene TRBJ1-1; D unresolved. In germline, CDR1 is MNHNS, CDR2 SASEGT. Trimming stripped 8 bases from V and 4 bases from J, with 14 bases between. The CDR3 is made up of 13 amino acids. CDR3 sequence (DNA): TGTGCCAGCGTTGGGCCGAGGATCACTGAAGCTTTCTTT. This translates into CASVGPRITEAFF.

This clonotype has more than one count but fewer than ten. The gene calls are TRBV19 and TRBJ2-7; D is ambiguous. The CDR3 is 15 residues long. The ends were cut back, 3 bases at V and 5 bases at J, with 17 bases in the middle. Germline V gene data show CDR1 as LNHDA and CDR2 as SQIVND (reference sequence). CDR3 coding DNA: TGTGCCAGTAGTATCCACTCCTCTGGAAGCAACGAGCAGTACTTC. Residues: CASSIHSSGSNEQYF.

In its sample, this clonotype was seen many times. The chain uses TRBV7-8 and TRBJ1-1, with D unclear. CDR1 is SGHVS, CDR2 FQNEAQ, per germline. V was shortened by 2 bases and J by 1 base, with 5 bases between the two germline ends. This CDR3 has 13 residues. The CDR3 reads CASSLLGNTEAFF. The CDR3 DNA reads TGTGCCAGCAGCTTACTGGGGAACACTGAAGCTTTCTTT.

This clonotype was found many times. The chain joins TRBV5-1 to TRBJ2-3; 13 nucleotides line up with TRBD2. CDR3 length equals 16 residues. Germline CDR1 reads SGHRS; CDR2 reads YFSETQ. Germline trimming cut 0 bases from V and 5 bases from J; bases unmatched to any gene: 3. CDR3 DNA sequence: TGCGCCAGCAGCTTGGGGACTAGCGGGGGCAAAGATACGCAGTATTTT. Translating it yields CASSLGTSGGKDTQYF.

This clonotype was observed a handful of times. The chain employs TRBV4-3 and TRBJ2-3; TRBD2 might be the D (6 bases). The germline V and J ends were trimmed by 2 bases and 4 bases, with 10 bases remaining between them. The germline CDR1 and CDR2 sequences are LGHNA and YSLEER. The CDR3 is made up of 14 amino acids. The DNA for the CDR3 is TGCGCCAGCAGCCAACGGAGGGCTTCAGATACGCAGTATTTT. Translating gives CASSQRRASDTQYF.

This clonotype showed up many times. This chain joins TRBV29-1 and TRBJ1-1, with 7 bases that match TRBD1. This CDR3 has 15 residues. Germline-derived CDR1 and CDR2 are SQVTM and ANQGSEA. V lost 7 bases, J lost 0 bases, and 11 bases stayed unmatched. The CDR3 bases are TGCAGCGACGGACAGGAGGGAATCATGAACACTGAAGCTTTCTTT. Translating gives CSDGQEGIMNTEAFF.